One sample yielded the 21 T cell receptor beta chains listed below, sequenced in a study of breast tumors, draining lymph nodes, adjacent tissues. TCRdb used MiXCR to reprocess the multiplex PCR reads, holding one entry per CDR3 protein. The sample has about 140,000 distinct CDR3 sequences, approximately 30% seen once. Samples came from axillary lymph nodes draining the breast cancer. The sequencing input was axillary lymph node tissue. The source of these receptors is a female donor with breast cancer. Some clones in this sample may be carry-over from other donors' samples.

A single count supports this clonotype. The conserved phenylalanine or tryptophan is not found at the CDR3 terminus, so this likely reflects a read error. V gene TRBV4-2 combines with J gene TRBJ1-3; D is ambiguous. Germline V gene data show CDR1 as LGHNA and CDR2 as YNFKEQ. Trimming removed 2 bases at V and 0 bases at J, with 8 bases between. The CDR3 sequence is 15 residues long. The CDR3 sequence is CASSQTTDSGNTIYV. The CDR3 DNA follows: TGTGCCAGCAGCCAAACGACGGACTCTGGAAACACCATATATGTT.

In regard to this clonotype: This may be a read error: a much more frequent sequence differs by one nucleotide. The chain couples TRBV11-2 to TRBJ2-3; 11 nucleotides line up with TRBD2. CDR3 length: 17 amino acids. CDR1 is SGHAT, CDR2 FQNNGV, per germline. Trimming at V came to 5 bases and at J to 2 bases, leaving 9 bases not matched to a gene. The CDR3 loop reads CASSERLAGLNTDTQYF. The CDR3 region has the DNA TGTGCCAGCAGCGAACGACTAGCGGGGTTAAACACAGATACGCAGTATTTT.

About this clonotype itself: A read error may produce the germline difference seen at one junction end. The rearrangement joins TRBV28 to TRBJ2-2; D call uncertain. Germline V gene data show CDR1 as MDHEN and CDR2 as SYDVKM. This CDR3 contains 8 residues. The DNA of the CDR3 is TGTGCCAGCAGTTTCGATGGCTTT. Its protein product is CASSFDGF.

This clonotype has at least ten counts. The CDR3 here is CASSLTDRRGKLFF. The CDR3 nucleotides are TGTGCCAGCAGCTTAACAGACAGGCGGGGAAAACTGTTTTTT. The chain employs TRBV5-6 and TRBJ1-4; maybe TRBD1 (6 bases). The CDR3 runs to 14 residues. V lost 2 bases to trimming and J lost 10 bases, with 15 bases between them. Germline CDR1 reads SGHDT; CDR2 reads YYEEEE. Based on the CDR3 plus reference TRBV5-6 and TRBJ1-4, the full variable domain is DAGVTQSPTHLIKTRGQQVTLRCSPKSGHDTVSWYQQALGQGPQFIFQYYEEEERQRGNFPDRFSGHQFPNYSSELNVNALLLGDSALYLCASSLTDRRGKLFFGSGTQLSVL.

The chain combines TRBV6-1 with TRBJ2-5; perhaps D is TRBD1 or TRBD2 (6 bases each). V lost 8 bases, J lost 5 bases, and 12 bases lay in between. Germline CDR1 and CDR2: MNHNS and SASEGT. This CDR3 spans 12 amino acids. In DNA form, the CDR3 reads TGTGCCAGCGAGACAGGAGGGGAGACCCAGTACTTC. Protein product: CASETGGETQYF.

This clonotype showed up many times. The genes are TRBV12-3 or TRBV12-4 and TRBJ1-5; perhaps TRBD1 as D (6 bases). This CDR3 is built from 14 residues. Between the trimmed V and J ends, which lost 6 bases and 4 bases, there was a span of 13 bases. The DNA of the CDR3 is TGTGCCAGCAGCCGGTACCAGGGGAATCAGCCCCAGCATTTT. This translates into CASSRYQGNQPQHF.

Many counts were recorded for this clonotype. V gene TRBV20-1 combines with J gene TRBJ1-2; 7 nucleotides agree with TRBD1. The CDR3 totals 12 residues. Germline V gives CDR1 DFQATT, CDR2 SNEGSKA (reference sequence). The CDR3 bases are TGCGGATGTGGAGGGGGCCTCTATGGCTACACCTTC. This translates into CGCGGGLYGYTF.

This clonotype was detected ten times or more. The chain recombines TRBV19 with TRBJ2-5; no definite D call. The CDR3 extends over 13 amino acids. The V gene's germline CDR1 is LNHDA and CDR2 SQIVND (reference sequence). V lost 5 bases, J lost 5 bases, and 12 bases lay in between. DNA of the CDR3: TGTGCCAGTAGTTTGCAGGTGGGGGAGACCCAGTACTTC. This encodes CASSLQVGETQYF.

A remark on this clonotype: A much larger clone lies one base from this, so it may be a read error. V gene TRBV19 combines with J gene TRBJ2-1; D possibly corresponds to TRBD2 (5 bases). The CDR3 extends over 17 amino acids. Germline V gene lookup returns CDR1 LNHDA and CDR2 SQIVND (reference sequence). CDR3 protein: CASSLRTEGSSYNEQSF. CDR3 nucleotides: TGTGCCAGTAGTCTCCGGACTGAAGGGAGCTCCTACAATGAGCAGTCCTTC.

Worth noting for this clonotype: A single base separates this from a much larger clone, so it may be a read error. V is TRBV20-1 and J is TRBJ1-5, with TRBD1 matching over 7 bases. The CDR3 is made up of 12 amino acids. Looked up from germline, CDR1 is DFQATT and CDR2 is SNEGSKA (reference sequence). CDR3 amino acids: CSAWTGNQPPHF. The CDR3 DNA follows: TGCAGTGCCTGGACAGGAAATCAGCCCCCGCATTTT.

This clonotype was counted many times. The J gene is TRBJ2-2, the V gene TRBV6-1, with no clear D. From germline, CDR1 is MNHNS and CDR2 SASEGT. The V end was cut by 6 bases, the J end by 1 base, with 15 bases between. The CDR3 is made up of 16 amino acids. CDR3 protein: CASSRVRLENTGELFF. Written as DNA, the CDR3 is TGTGCCAGCAGCCGGGTTCGCCTGGAGAACACCGGGGAGCTGTTTTTT.

In this sample, this clonotype turned up many times. This chain connects TRBV5-8 to TRBJ1-2; D gene uncertain. V lost 0 bases, J lost 1 base, and 10 bases lay in between. The germline V gene has CDR1 SGHTS and CDR2 YDEGEE. The CDR3 sequence is 15 residues long. The CDR3 nucleotides are TGTGCCAGCAGCTTGGGTCAGGCGAATAACTATGGCTACACCTTC. Translation gives CASSLGQANNYGYTF. Full variable domain (outside the CDR3, taken from reference TRBV5-8 and TRBJ1-2): EAGVTQSPTHLIKTRGQQATLRCSPISGHTSVYWYQQALGLGLQFLLWYDEGEERNRGNFPPRFSGRQFPNYSSELNVNALELEDSALYLCASSLGQANNYGYTFGSGTRLTVV.

This clonotype was observed at least ten times. This rearrangement joins TRBV9 to TRBJ1-2; no clear D. Trimming took off 1 base at V and 1 base at J, with 17 bases between the two ends. Per the germline V gene, CDR1 is SGDLS and CDR2 is YYNGEE. The CDR3 totals 17 residues. The CDR3 DNA is TGTGCCAGCAGCGTAAGAGGGTCAGGCAGCCTTAACTATGGCTACACCTTC. This gives the protein CASSVRGSGSLNYGYTF.

This clonotype has at least ten counts. The V call is TRBV29-1, the J call TRBJ2-1, with a weak D call TRBD1 (5 bases). From germline, CDR1 is SQVTM and CDR2 ANQGSEA. CDR3 length: 16 residues. Between the trimmed V and J ends, which lost 3 bases and 0 bases, there was a span of 15 bases. The chain's CDR3 is CSVERWQGSSYNEQFF. CDR3 nucleotides: TGCAGCGTTGAGAGATGGCAGGGAAGCTCCTACAATGAGCAGTTCTTC.

This clonotype was counted ten times or more. This sequence joins TRBV5-1 and TRBJ2-5; D may be TRBD2 (5 bases). The CDR3 is 14 residues long. Trimming removed 2 bases at V and 8 bases at J, with 16 bases between. The germline V gene encodes CDR1 SGHRS and CDR2 YFSETQ. The DNA of the CDR3 is TGCGCCAGCAGCTTCCAACTAGGTGTGGACACCCAGTACTTC. It yields the protein CASSFQLGVDTQYF.

This clonotype was counted many times. Compared with germline, one end of the junction differs, possibly owing to a read error. The chain carries TRBV7-7 and TRBJ2-1; tentatively, D is TRBD1 (6 bases). Looked up from germline, CDR1 is SSHAT and CDR2 is FNYEAQ (reference sequence). The CDR3 has 15 amino acids. The CDR3 is CASSSTRDTGNEQFF. For the CDR3, the DNA is TGTGCTAGCAGCTCCACCCGGGATACAGGGAATGAGCAGTTCTTC.

V is TRBV6-5 and J is TRBJ1-3; 7 bases are a match to TRBD1. This CDR3 comprises 13 residues. The junction had 3 bases not matched to a gene; V was cut back by 4 bases and J by 6 bases. Germline V gene sequence: CDR1 MNHEY, CDR2 SVGAGI. CDR3 region: CASSSGQINTIYF. The CDR3 nucleotides read TGTGCCAGCAGTTCGGGACAGATAAACACCATATATTTT.

Note on this clonotype: At one end, the junction sequence differs from germline, possibly due to a read error. V and J are TRBV4-3 and TRBJ2-3; 7 positions agree with TRBD1. CDR1 is LGHNA and CDR2 is YSLEER in the germline V gene. This CDR3 has 16 residues. CDR3: CASSHPLDRTADTQYF. The CDR3, as DNA: TGCGCCAGTAGCCATCCCCTGGACAGGACTGCAGATACGCAGTATTTT.

Concerning this clonotype itself: Being one base from a much bigger clone, this may be a read error. The V gene is TRBV6-2 or TRBV6-3, the J gene TRBJ2-3; the D is unclear. This CDR3 region has 16 residues. Germline-derived CDR1 and CDR2 are MNHEY and SVGEGT. The CDR3 spells CASSPRALDGTDTRYF. The CDR3 DNA is TGTGCCAGCAGCCCCCGGGCGCTTGATGGCACAGATACGCGGTATTTT.

Ten or more counts support this clonotype. This chain uses TRBV10-2 with TRBJ2-7, with D unresolved. Germline V gene lookup returns CDR1 WSHSY and CDR2 SAAADI. The CDR3 runs to 14 residues. V was pared by 2 bases and J by 4 bases, with 12 bases between. CDR3 sequence (DNA): TGCGCCAGCAGTGAGCTCGGGTTATCGTACGAGCAGTACTTC. It specifies CASSELGLSYEQYF.

V usage is TRBV6-2 or TRBV6-3 and J usage is TRBJ2-1; D remains unclear. Trimming removed 7 bases at V and 0 bases at J, with 7 bases between. Germline values: CDR1 MNHEY, CDR2 SVGEGT. CDR3 length: 13 amino acids. The CDR3 is CASNHSSYNEQFF. Here the CDR3 DNA reads TGTGCCAGCAATCACTCCTCCTACAATGAGCAGTTCTTC.